Listed below are T cell receptor beta chains from one sample, sequenced in a study of blood T cell repertoires in COVID-19. Profiled with immunoSEQ multiplex PCR; TCRdb holds only in-frame clones, not every one. The sample records just under 350,000 clones, around 91% being singletons. Sequencing was performed on peripheral blood. The source of these receptors is a woman in her late teens or twenties who had recovered from COVID-19. Both conserved end residues are part of each CDR3. The D gene is left open where the match is weak. Clone size appears in some rows only: once, few, many, or a class for an expanded clone.

TRBV19	TRBD2	-	TRBJ2-1	TGTGCCAGTAAACCGGGACTAGCCTACAATGAGCAGTTCTTC	CASKPGLAYNEQFF
TRBV4-1	-	-	TRBJ1-3	TGCGCCAGCAGCCAAGTCGAGGGAAACACCATATATTTT	CASSQVEGNTIYF
TRBV19	-	-	TRBJ2-1	TGTGCCAGTAGTAGGCAGGGCTCCTACAATGAGCAGTTCTTC	CASSRQGSYNEQFF
TRBV4-3	-	-	TRBJ2-2	TGCGCCAGCAGCCATCCTGACAGGGAGGCCGGGGAGCTGTTTTTT	CASSHPDREAGELFF
TRBV27	TRBD2	-	TRBJ2-1	TGTGCCAGCAGTTTCGGGGGGAGTCGGTCCCCCCAATCGGAGTTCTTC	CASSFGGSRSPQSEFF
TRBV5-1	-	-	TRBJ2-1	TGCGCCAGCCAACCCGTGGGGACTCCTAGCTACAATGAGCAGTTCTTC	CASQPVGTPSYNEQFF
TRBV2	TRBD1	-	TRBJ1-2	TGTGCCAGCAGTGAGAGGCGGGACAGCTATGGCTACACCTTC	CASSERRDSYGYTF
TRBV5-1	TRBD2	-	TRBJ2-1	TGCGCCAGCAGCTTGACTAGCGCCAAAAGGGATGAGCAGTTCTTC	CASSLTSAKRDEQFF
TRBV12-5	TRBD2	-	TRBJ2-3	TGTGCTAGTGGGTCGACTAGCGGCACAGATACGCAGTATTTT	CASGSTSGTDTQYF
TRBV5-1	-	-	TRBJ2-3	TGCGCCAGCAGCCTAGGGACTAGCACAGATACGCAGTATTTT	CASSLGTSTDTQYF
TRBV5-1	TRBD2	-	TRBJ2-3	TGCGCCAGCATGGCTAGCGGGAGGACTAGCACAGATACGCAGTATTTT	CASMASGRTSTDTQYF
TRBV4-3	-	-	TRBJ2-3	TGCGCCAGCAGCCACTGGGACATTGGGCAGGGTACGCAGTATTTT	CASSHWDIGQGTQYF
TRBV13	-	-	TRBJ2-5	TGTGCCAGCAGCTTAGGACAGGGTTTCCAAGAGACCCAGTACTTC	CASSLGQGFQETQYF
TRBV5-1	-	-	TRBJ2-1	TGCGCCAGCAGCTTAGGGACACAATATGAGCAGTTCTTC	CASSLGTQYEQFF
TRBV11-3	TRBD1	once	TRBJ1-1	TGTGCCAGCAGCTCTCCCGGGACAGGGGGCTCGGACACTGAAGCTTTCTTT	CASSSPGTGGSDTEAFF
TRBV12-5	TRBD2	-	TRBJ2-1	TGTGCTAGTGCAGTACACTCCGGGGCTAGCGGATACAATGAGCAGTTCTTC	CASAVHSGASGYNEQFF
TRBV27	TRBD1	-	TRBJ2-3	TGTGCCAGCAGTTTCCGGGGACAGTCTAGCACAGATACGCAGTATTTT	CASSFRGQSSTDTQYF
TRBV20-1	-	-	TRBJ2-4	TGCAGTGGCACAGTTAAAAACATTCAGTACTTC	CSGTVKNIQYF
TRBV29-1	-	-	TRBJ1-1	TGCAGCGTTGAAGATCGAGTGGGGGCCATCCTTAACACTGAAGCTTTCTTT	CSVEDRVGAILNTEAFF
TRBV18	TRBD2	-	TRBJ2-1	TGTGCCAGCTCACCACGGGTTAGCGGGAGTCTCTATGAGCAGTTCTTC	CASSPRVSGSLYEQFF
TRBV4-3	-	once	TRBJ2-3	TGCGCCAGCAGCCAAGAGAGGAGGGGTACGCAGTATTTT	CASSQERRGTQYF
TRBV12-5	-	-	TRBJ2-5	TGTGCTAGTGGTTCCCCCCGGGGCCAAGAGACCCAGTACTTC	CASGSPRGQETQYF
TRBV6-2/TRBV6-3	-	-	TRBJ2-1	TGTGCCAGCAGTCTGGTGCCGGGCGGGTACAATGAGCAGTTCTTC	CASSLVPGGYNEQFF
TRBV30	TRBD2	-	TRBJ2-2	TGTGCCTGGAGTGTACAGGTAGCGGGAGCTACCGGGGAGCTGTTTTTT	CAWSVQVAGATGELFF
TRBV5-1	-	-	TRBJ1-1	TGCGCCAGCAGCTTGGTTCCAGGGCTAAACACTGAAGCTTTCTTT	CASSLVPGLNTEAFF
TRBV30	TRBD2	-	TRBJ2-3	TGTGCCTGGAGAGGGGATGCGGGAGGCCCAAGATTT	CAWRGDAGGPRF
TRBV9	TRBD2	-	TRBJ2-2	TGTGCCAGCAGCGCCCAGGGCGGGAGCCGGAGCGGGGAGCTGTTTTTT	CASSAQGGSRSGELFF
TRBV28	-	-	TRBJ2-2	TGTGCCAGCATTGGAGGGGCGAACACCGGGGAGCTGTTTTTT	CASIGGANTGELFF
TRBV3-1/TRBV3-2	-	-	TRBJ1-1	TGTGCCAGCAGCCTAAGGGGGGGCAGGGGTACTGAAGCTTTCTTT	CASSLRGGRGTEAFF
TRBV2	TRBD2	-	TRBJ2-1	TGTGCCAGCAATCCTCCGGGACTAGCGGTCTACAATGAGCAGTTCTTC	CASNPPGLAVYNEQFF
TRBV10-3	TRBD1	-	TRBJ1-2	TGTGCCATCAGTGCCAGGGGGGGCTACACCTTC	CAISARGGYTF
TRBV5-4	-	-	TRBJ1-3	TGTGCCAGCAGCTCCGGACAACCGGGAAACACCATATATTTT	CASSSGQPGNTIYF
TRBV6-5	-	-	TRBJ1-2	TGTGCCAGCAGCTACGGTCAGGGCCGCACTAACTATGGCTACACCTTC	CASSYGQGRTNYGYTF
TRBV2	TRBD1	-	TRBJ1-5	TGTGCCAGCAAGAACAGGGGGCTTAGCAATCAGCCCCAGCATTTT	CASKNRGLSNQPQHF
TRBV19	TRBD2	-	TRBJ2-5	TGTGCCAGTAGTATACTAGCGGGGGAAGAGACCCAGTACTTC	CASSILAGEETQYF
TRBV3-1/TRBV3-2	TRBD1	-	TRBJ1-4	TGTGCCAGCAGCCAAGCCGACCTGGACAGGGAAGCTAATGAAAAACTGTTTTTT	CASSQADLDREANEKLFF
TRBV2	TRBD2	-	TRBJ2-2	TGTGCCAGCGGTGGACTAGCGGGCACGGTAGCCGGGGAGCTGTTTTTT	CASGGLAGTVAGELFF
TRBV24-1	-	-	TRBJ1-2	TGTGCCGTGGGGGGAATGCAGGGCGGTTTCTATGGCTACACCTTC	CAVGGMQGGFYGYTF
TRBV6-2/TRBV6-3	TRBD2	-	TRBJ2-1	TGTGCCAGCAGCCATCCTCTCGGTCTAGCGGGAGATGAGCAGTTCTTC	CASSHPLGLAGDEQFF
TRBV6-2/TRBV6-3	-	-	TRBJ1-2	TGTGCCAGCAGTTCGGGGAGAGACGGCTACACCTTC	CASSSGRDGYTF
TRBV9	TRBD1	-	TRBJ2-3	TGTGCCAGCAGTCGGACAGGGGGCATTACAGATACGCAGTATTTT	CASSRTGGITDTQYF
TRBV14	-	-	TRBJ1-2	TGTGCCAGCAGCCCTACCTGGACACCCGAGAGTGGCTACACCTTC	CASSPTWTPESGYTF
TRBV7-2	-	-	TRBJ2-1	TGTGCCAGCAGCTTACCCCGGTACAATGAGCAGTTCTTC	CASSLPRYNEQFF
TRBV3-1/TRBV3-2	TRBD2	once	TRBJ2-1	TGTGCCAGCAGCTCCCGACTAGCGGAGGACAATGAGCAGTTCTTC	CASSSRLAEDNEQFF
TRBV19	-	-	TRBJ1-1	TGTGCCAGTAGTATTGGCAGGGGCACTGAAGCTTTCTTT	CASSIGRGTEAFF
TRBV24-1	TRBD1	-	TRBJ2-1	TGTGCCACCAGTGGTCCGGGACAGGGCTGGAATGAGCAGTTCTTC	CATSGPGQGWNEQFF
TRBV5-1	TRBD1	-	TRBJ1-1	TGCGCCAGCAGCCTGCGGGACAGAGTAATGAACACTGAAGCTTTCTTT	CASSLRDRVMNTEAFF
TRBV7-9	TRBD2	-	TRBJ2-5	TGTGCCAGCAGCTTAGATGGCGGGAGGGCCCGGACCCAGTACTTC	CASSLDGGRARTQYF
TRBV5-5	TRBD1	-	TRBJ1-2	TGTGCCAGCAGCTTGACCGCGACAGGGCTTGATGGCTACACCTTC	CASSLTATGLDGYTF
TRBV18	TRBD2	-	TRBJ2-1	TGTGCCAGCTCAAGCGGAAGCGGGAGATCCTACAATGAGCAGTTCTTC	CASSSGSGRSYNEQFF
TRBV3-1/TRBV3-2	TRBD2	-	TRBJ2-3	TGTGCCAGCAGCACCCGGACTAGCGGGACCACAGATACGCAGTATTTT	CASSTRTSGTTDTQYF
TRBV7-8	TRBD1	-	TRBJ2-6	TGTGCCAGCAGCTTTACAGGGACAGGAGACTCTGGGGCCAACGTCCTGACTTTC	CASSFTGTGDSGANVLTF
TRBV2	TRBD1	-	TRBJ1-2	TGTGCCAGCAGTGAAGTGGGACAGGGGAGAGATGGCTACACCTTC	CASSEVGQGRDGYTF
TRBV7-2	-	-	TRBJ1-1	TGTGCCAGCAGCTTTTCACAGGGGAACACTGAAGCTTTCTTT	CASSFSQGNTEAFF
TRBV12-5	TRBD2	-	TRBJ2-3	TGTGCTAGTGGTTTGGCCCGACTAGCGGGAGATAGCACAGATACGCAGTATTTT	CASGLARLAGDSTDTQYF
TRBV27	-	-	TRBJ2-3	TGTGCCAGCTCCCTTCCTAGCACAGATACGCAGTATTTT	CASSLPSTDTQYF
TRBV5-6	TRBD1	-	TRBJ1-6	TGTGCCAGCAGGGGGGACAGAAGCTATAATTCACCCCTCCACTTT	CASRGDRSYNSPLHF
TRBV11-3	TRBD2	once	TRBJ2-3	TGTGCCAGCAGCTCTAGGACTAGCGGATACACAGATACGCAGTATTTT	CASSSRTSGYTDTQYF
TRBV18	TRBD2	-	TRBJ2-3	TGTGCCAGCTCACCACAGGGTCTAGCGGGAGTCGCAGATACGCAGTATTTT	CASSPQGLAGVADTQYF
TRBV19	TRBD2	-	TRBJ2-1	TGTGCCAGTAGTCGCTCGACTAGCGGGAGGGCCACCTACAATGAGCAGTTCTTC	CASSRSTSGRATYNEQFF